This T cell receptor (beta chain) was obtained from a study of blood T cell repertoires in COVID-19. Study information: Acute and convalescent COVID-19 samples came from the United States, Italy and Spain.

In the study's own analysis: Reference gene primers were amplified, and this amplification served to estimate nucleated cell counts. Assay: immunoSEQ multiplex PCR; the TCRdb copy retains only in-frame clones and omits some. V, J and clone size derive from that table, while D and trimming were established from the DNA sequence. The sample includes 95,000 to 100,000 clones, more than 80% of them seen just once. Unmatched junction bases numbered 4, after V lost 3 bases and J lost 3 bases. This CDR3 has 15 amino acids. Looked up from germline, CDR1 is KGHSH and CDR2 is LQKENI. The V call is TRBV18, the J call TRBJ2-1; 8 bases agree with TRBD2. The sequenced material came from peripheral blood. This sequence originates from a human donor in a cohort sampled during active COVID-19. The CDR3 region has the DNA TGTGCCAGCTCACCCACGGGACTAGTCTACAATGAGCAGTTCTTC. It translates to CASSPTGLVYNEQFF.